This paragraph covers one T cell receptor beta chain sequence. The data stem from a study of OX40 agonist ivuxolimab in advanced cancers. Across the whole study: Patients were treated with intravenous ivuxolimab, dosed at 0.01 to 10 mg/kg and infused every 2 weeks.

The V segment lost 4 bases and the J segment 1 base; nucleotides outside the gene matches: 1. The CDR3 has 14 residues. Germline CDR1 and CDR2: MGHRA and YSYEKL. This table comes from immunoSEQ multiplex PCR, and its TCRdb copy is limited to in-frame clones, with some not included. The sample has roughly 48,000 clones; 80% to 90% are singletons. This clonotype was sampled from an adult with an advanced solid tumor such as melanoma, head and neck, liver or kidney cancer. The genes are TRBV4-1 and TRBJ1-1; 9 bases are shared with TRBD1. Sequenced here: CD4+ or CD8+ T cells sorted from blood, sampled in a trial of the OX40 agonist ivuxolimab. CDR3 protein: CASSPGQGNTEAFF. CDR3 sequence (DNA): TGCGCCAGCAGCCCGGGACAGGGGAACACTGAAGCTTTCTTT.